Listed here are 8 T cell receptor beta chains from one sample, sequenced in a study of T cells in tumors after PD-1 blockade. Only in-frame clones appear in the TCRdb table, and some are missing; sequencing was by immunoSEQ multiplex PCR. In the table there are around 14,000 clones, around 68% of which are singletons. The sample consisted of tumor tissue, taken after anti-PD-1 treatment. These receptors originate from a human donor with cutaneous squamous cell carcinoma.

This clone was counted a few times. The rearrangement links TRBV24-1 to TRBJ2-2, with D possibly being TRBD1 or TRBD2 (5 bases each). The V end was cut by 3 bases, the J end by 1 base, with 14 bases between. The germline V gene encodes CDR1 KGHDR and CDR2 SFDVKD. The CDR3 runs 17 residues. This CDR3 reads CATSDPTGTGNTGELFF. The CDR3 coding sequence is TGTGCCACCAGTGATCCGACCGGGACGGGGAACACCGGGGAGCTGTTTTTT.

V and J are TRBV24-1 and TRBJ1-2; tentative D call: TRBD1 (5 bases). The CDR3 is made up of 13 amino acids. CDR1 and CDR2 (germline): KGHDR, SFDVKD. V lost 5 bases to trimming and J lost 5 bases, with 11 bases between them. CDR3 amino acids: CATSGGQGYGYTF. For the CDR3, the DNA is TGTGCCACCAGTGGAGGGCAGGGTTATGGCTACACCTTC.

The chain uses TRBV5-5 and TRBJ2-2; no clear D. Trimming removed 0 bases from V and 4 bases from J, with 4 bases in between. CDR1 SGHKS and CDR2 YYEKEE come from the germline V gene (reference sequence). The CDR3 covers 13 residues. The DNA for the CDR3 is TGTGCCAGCAGCTTGGCGAGCACCGGGGAGCTGTTTTTT. Residues: CASSLASTGELFF.

The chain recombines TRBV6-5 with TRBJ2-4; D uncertain. The CDR3 length is 13 residues. Germline V lookup: CDR1 MNHEY, CDR2 SVGAGI. V was pared by 5 bases and J by 1 base, with 6 bases between. Here the CDR3 reads CASSQRAKNIQYF. In DNA form, the CDR3 reads TGTGCCAGCAGTCAGAGGGCCAAAAACATTCAGTACTTC.

This chain joins TRBV9 and TRBJ1-1; the D gene is possibly TRBD1 (6 bases). V dropped 3 bases and J dropped 0 bases, with 12 bases sitting between them. Germline V gene lookup returns CDR1 SGDLS and CDR2 YYNGEE. The CDR3 is made up of 15 amino acids. The CDR3 is CASSGTGFVNTEAFF. Written as DNA, the CDR3 is TGTGCCAGCAGCGGCACAGGGTTCGTGAACACTGAAGCTTTCTTT.

The chain carries TRBV7-3 and TRBJ2-3; D may be TRBD1 (5 bases). V was cut by 0 bases and J by 4 bases, with 11 bases left in between. CDR3 size: 15 residues. Looked up from germline, CDR1 is SGHTA and CDR2 is FQGTGA. CDR3 residues: CASSLTQGTADTQYF. The CDR3 nucleotides are TGTGCCAGCAGCTTAACCCAGGGCACGGCAGATACGCAGTATTTT.

The J gene is TRBJ2-1, the V gene TRBV28, with 8 bases identical to TRBD1. In germline, CDR1 is MDHEN, CDR2 SYDVKM. The CDR3 is made up of 16 amino acids. The V and J ends lost 1 base and 4 bases, in that order; junction bases with no gene match: 6. DNA of the CDR3: TGTGCCAGCAGTTTATCATCAGGGGGCTCATACAATGAGCAGTTCTTC. Encoded protein: CASSLSSGGSYNEQFF.

The chain uses TRBV12-3 or TRBV12-4 and TRBJ1-2; a weak D match, TRBD1 (5 bases). There are 13 residues in the CDR3. V was pared by 4 bases and J by 4 bases, with 10 bases between. The CDR3 protein is CASSSDTSYGYTF. CDR3 bases: TGTGCCAGCAGTTCGGACACAAGCTATGGCTACACCTTC.